This TCR beta chain is drawn from a study of T cells in tuberculosis. Study conclusions and caveats: Smaller alpha distances in active tuberculosis partly reflected shorter CDR3-alpha lengths. A GMM-specific repertoire classifier reached just under 90% accuracy, AUROC 0.90.

A word on this clone: Its antigen is not identified.

Tuberculin skin test and IGRA determined adolescents' latent tuberculosis status at entry. Unsorted cryopreserved PBMC were sequenced, averaging around 99,000 T cells per clinical donor. This CDR3 region has 17 residues. The V end lost 3 bases, the J end lost 5 bases, and 22 bases lay between the germline ends. Germline CDR1 reads KGHSH; CDR2 reads LQKENI. This table comes from immunoSEQ multiplex PCR, and its TCRdb copy is limited to in-frame clones, with some not included. The sample contains 40,000 to 50,000 clones, around 95% of which appear only once. This sequence originates from a donor aged 5 to 30 with latent tuberculosis or without tuberculosis infection. This sequence joins TRBV18 and TRBJ1-2; D is possibly TRBD1 (6 bases). The sample was PBMCs. CDR3 coding DNA: TGTGCCAGCTCACCTCGTGGCAGGGGAAGATTGGGTTATGGCTACACCTTC. Its translation: CASSPRGRGRLGYGYTF.